This entry features one TCR beta chain sequence. This record belongs to a study of blood T cell repertoires in COVID-19. Study information: Nucleic acid was either cDNA or gDNA, and it came from T cells, B-cell-depleted T cells, or PBMCs.

Trimming removed 6 bases from V and 1 base from J; junction bases left unmatched: 4. Looked up from germline, CDR1 is MNHEY and CDR2 is SVGAGI. This CDR3 has 14 residues. Data came from immunoSEQ multiplex PCR; TCRdb stores just in-frame clones and leaves some out. This table has tens of thousands of clones, around nine tenths appearing once. Sequenced input: peripheral blood. The rearrangement joins TRBV6-5 to TRBJ2-3; 7 bases fit TRBD1. This receptor was taken from a woman aged 70 to 79 with acute or convalescent COVID-19. The CDR3 DNA follows: TGTGCCAGCAGCGCTGGACAGGGCACAGATACGCAGTATTTT. This encodes CASSAGQGTDTQYF.